Reported below is one TCR beta chain. The data belong to a study of blood T cell repertoires in COVID-19. Across the study: Collection of acute and convalescent COVID-19 samples took place in the United States, Italy and Spain. The analysed material was cDNA or gDNA that came from T cells, B-cell-depleted T cells, or PBMCs.

This CDR3 is 16 amino acids long. Germline trimming cut 0 bases from V and 0 bases from J; bases unmatched to any gene: 4. Germline values: CDR1 SGHDN, CDR2 FVKESK. Original data processing: Reference gene primers were amplified, and this amplification served to estimate nucleated cell counts. Sequenced by immunoSEQ multiplex PCR; TCRdb stores in-frame clones only, minus some. The DNA gave D and trimming, while V, J and clone size come from that table. The data hold 200,000 to 250,000 clones, with 89% observed a single time. The chain uses TRBV14 and TRBJ2-5, with 7 bases aligning to TRBD2. The receptor comes from a man between 60 and 75 years old who had recovered from COVID-19. Sequencing was performed on peripheral blood. This CDR3 reads CASSQDWGGNQETQYF. The DNA for the CDR3 is TGTGCCAGCAGCCAAGATTGGGGAGGGAACCAAGAGACCCAGTACTTC.